This T cell receptor (beta chain) derives from a study of cytomegalovirus exposure and HLA in healthy donors. The PCR employed 60 Vbeta primers together with 13 Jbeta primers. TCRdb's copy holds only in-frame clones and misses some; the assay was immunoSEQ multiplex PCR. In the table there are over 100,000 clones, approximately 76% of which are singletons. This clone was seen only once. Material for sequencing was PBMCs. This TCR was sampled from a woman in her late teens or twenties in good health and CMV-seropositive.

CDR3 DNA: TGTGCCAGCAGTTTGGGGACAGGGGGCCACGAGCAGTACTTC. Translated, it gives CASSLGTGGHEQYF. This rearrangement joins TRBV28 to TRBJ2-7, with 12 bases lining up with TRBD1. The V segment lost 3 bases and the J segment 5 bases; nucleotides outside the gene matches: 2. Germline V gives CDR1 MDHEN, CDR2 SYDVKM. The CDR3 covers 14 residues.